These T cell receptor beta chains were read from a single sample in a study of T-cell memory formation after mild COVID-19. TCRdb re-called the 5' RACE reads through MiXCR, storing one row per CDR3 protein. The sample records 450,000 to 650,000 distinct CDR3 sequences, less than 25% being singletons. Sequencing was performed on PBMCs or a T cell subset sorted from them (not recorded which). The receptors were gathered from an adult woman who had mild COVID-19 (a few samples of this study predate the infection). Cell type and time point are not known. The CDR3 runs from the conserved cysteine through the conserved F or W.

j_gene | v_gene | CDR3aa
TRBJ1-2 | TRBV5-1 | CASSLASGAYGYTF
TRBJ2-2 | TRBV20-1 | CSARGRVTGELFF
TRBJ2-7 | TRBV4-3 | CASSQGDGYEQYF
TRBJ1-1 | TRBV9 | CASSLRGDYTEAFF
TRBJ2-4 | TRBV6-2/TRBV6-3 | CARREQGSKNIQYF
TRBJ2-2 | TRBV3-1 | CASSHGRSGELFF
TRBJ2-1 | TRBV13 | CASSLGSHNEQFF
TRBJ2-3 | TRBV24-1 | CATSHRDGVEDTQYF
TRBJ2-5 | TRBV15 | CATSRGQNQETQYF
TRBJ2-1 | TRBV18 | CASSPLGKGVNEQFF
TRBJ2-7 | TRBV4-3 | CASSQVGSDFTYEQYF
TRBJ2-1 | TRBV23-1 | CASIRTRDRDYNEQFF
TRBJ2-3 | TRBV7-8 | CASSLDPLEAGTDTQYF
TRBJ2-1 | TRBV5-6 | CARTGLAGNNEQFF
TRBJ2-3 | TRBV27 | CASSSIDQAADTQYF
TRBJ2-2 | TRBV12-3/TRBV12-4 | CASSLLTGDPTGELFF
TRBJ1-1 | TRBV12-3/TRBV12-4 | CASSPLIANTEAFF
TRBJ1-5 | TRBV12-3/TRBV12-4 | CASSRGVGNQPQHF
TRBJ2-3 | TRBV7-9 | CASSSWRTDTQYF
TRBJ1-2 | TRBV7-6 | CASSLGLQGSSYTF
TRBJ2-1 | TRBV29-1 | CSVWDSHNEQFF
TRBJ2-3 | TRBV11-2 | CASSLLTSQDTQYF
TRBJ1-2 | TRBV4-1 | CASSPSTTNYGYTF
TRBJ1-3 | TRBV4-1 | CASSHPGHNYSGNTIYF
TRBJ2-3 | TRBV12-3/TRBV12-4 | CASRPWTGMADTQYF
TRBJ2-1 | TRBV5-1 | CASSLTDSYNEQFF
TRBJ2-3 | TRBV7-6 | CASSLSGAPSTDTQYF
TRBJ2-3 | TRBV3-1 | CASRTSSTDTQYF
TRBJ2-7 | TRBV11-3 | CASSYTHEQYF
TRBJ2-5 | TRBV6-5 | CASSYRLRETQYF
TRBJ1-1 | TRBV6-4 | CANTRQGAFAPQEAFF
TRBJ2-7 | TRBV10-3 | CAIKVGLAGGPPQYF
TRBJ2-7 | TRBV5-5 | CASSNRGQGEYEQYF
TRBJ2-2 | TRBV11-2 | CASSLPPDRGDTGELFF
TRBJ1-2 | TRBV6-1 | CASSDVGTAGYTF
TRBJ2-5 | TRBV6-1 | CASSELGGPREETQYF
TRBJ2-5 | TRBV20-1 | CSARQVADQETQYF
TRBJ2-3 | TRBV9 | CASSVVGGMATDTQYF
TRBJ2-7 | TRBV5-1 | CASSPGLSSYEQYF